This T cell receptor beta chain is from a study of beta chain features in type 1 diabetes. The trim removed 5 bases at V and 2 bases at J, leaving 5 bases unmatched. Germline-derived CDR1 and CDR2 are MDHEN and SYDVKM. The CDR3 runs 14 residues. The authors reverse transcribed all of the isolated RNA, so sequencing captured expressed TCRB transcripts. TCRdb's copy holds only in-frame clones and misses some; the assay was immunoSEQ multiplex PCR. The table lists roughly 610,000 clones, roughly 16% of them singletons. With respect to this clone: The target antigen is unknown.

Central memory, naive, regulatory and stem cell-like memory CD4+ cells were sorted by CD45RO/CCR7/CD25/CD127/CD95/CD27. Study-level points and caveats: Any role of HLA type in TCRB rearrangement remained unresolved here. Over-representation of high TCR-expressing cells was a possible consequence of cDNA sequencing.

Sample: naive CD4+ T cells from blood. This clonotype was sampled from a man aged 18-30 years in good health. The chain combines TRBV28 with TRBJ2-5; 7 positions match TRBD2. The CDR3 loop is CASSPGGSQETQYF. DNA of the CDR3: TGTGCCAGCAGTCCCGGGGGGTCACAAGAGACCCAGTACTTC.